This entry concerns a single TCR beta chain. Its cognate antigen is unknown. These data are taken from a study of T cell responses to AZD1222 COVID-19 vaccine. Findings and caveats of the study: Donors, mostly white British, included more females; clonal diversity was possibly underestimated.

Some clones are missing from TCRdb's copy, which holds only in-frame ones; the method was immunoSEQ multiplex PCR. The sample has 120,000 or so clones, roughly 93% seen once. V lost 5 bases to trimming and J lost 3 bases, with 14 bases between them. There are 15 residues in the CDR3. The germline V gene encodes CDR1 SEHNR and CDR2 FQNEAQ (reference sequence). The sequencing used peripheral blood, collected on day 0 of AZD1222 vaccination. V is TRBV7-9 and J is TRBJ1-3, with no clear D. The TCR comes from an adult in good health. The CDR3 loop reads CASSPVRVFGNTIYF. Written as DNA, the CDR3 is TGTGCCAGCAGCCCGGTTAGGGTTTTTGGAAACACCATATATTTT.